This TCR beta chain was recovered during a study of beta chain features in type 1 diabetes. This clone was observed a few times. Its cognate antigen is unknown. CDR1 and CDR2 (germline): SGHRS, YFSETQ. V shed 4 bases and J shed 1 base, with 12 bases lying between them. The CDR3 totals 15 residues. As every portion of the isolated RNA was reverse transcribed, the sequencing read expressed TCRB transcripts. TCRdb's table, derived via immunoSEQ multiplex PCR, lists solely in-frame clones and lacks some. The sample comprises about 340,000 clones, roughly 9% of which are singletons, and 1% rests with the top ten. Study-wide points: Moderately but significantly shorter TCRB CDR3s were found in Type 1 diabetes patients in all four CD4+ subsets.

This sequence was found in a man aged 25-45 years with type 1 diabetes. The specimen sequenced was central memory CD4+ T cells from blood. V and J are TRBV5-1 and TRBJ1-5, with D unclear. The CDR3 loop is CASSLDPGSNQPQHF. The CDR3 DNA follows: TGCGCCAGCAGCCTCGACCCGGGGAGCAATCAGCCCCAGCATTTT.